This TCR beta chain was sequenced during a study of blood T cell repertoires in COVID-19 (dated by TCRdb to between 2020 and 2021). Describing the broader study: Samples from collaborators originated in the United States, Italy and Spain and spanned both the acute and convalescent phases of COVID-19. The material from the prospective study consisted of cDNA or gDNA derived from T cells, B-cell-depleted T cells, or PBMCs. The dataset comprised deeply sampled blood TCRbeta repertoires from subjects exposed to, actively infected with, or recovered from COVID-19. The repertoires were released in a freely available public database meant as a resource for research on the immune response to SARS-CoV-2. The samples were drawn from two sources: the first 160 participants of the ongoing ImmuneRACE study, and 1,200 or so subjects contributed by 6 global collaborators. Nearly every sample came with metadata listing a de-identified subject ID, COVID-19 status, age in years and sex. Where HLA class I and class II types were available, the types were taken from metadata supplied by the sample provider, not from assay-based typing.

As to this clone: It lacks a known antigen. No much larger clone is present one base from it, and per-base qualities are unavailable.

Collaborating institutions collected whole blood in K2EDTA tubes following their own protocols. Collaborator samples were shipped for TCRbeta analysis as frozen whole blood, isolated PBMCs, or DNA extracted from either sample type. At the junction V is shortened by 3 bases and J by 6 bases, with 9 bases in between. The CDR3 runs 12 amino acids, cysteine and phenylalanine included. Only CDR3 DNA remains: 36 bases, in frame from the first base. The CDR1 and CDR2 encoded by the germline V gene (reference sequence) are LNHDA and SQIVND. Results and caveats for the whole study, not just this receptor: The quantity of clinical and demographic metadata differed by source and by participant and was supplied without curation.

TCRbeta CDR3 regions were amplified from genomic DNA using the immunoSEQ Assay, a bias-controlled multiplex PCR. Regarding the original processing steps: The number of nucleated cells in each sample was estimated from the amplification of reference gene primers within the assay. To quantify the absolute abundance of each unique TCRbeta CDR3 rearrangement, sequence reads were collapsed and filtered. For each sample, productive Simpson clonality was calculated by taking the square root of Simpson's diversity index across productive rearrangements. Imported from immuneACCESS, the table was reduced by TCRdb to in-frame sequences with V and J called. These copies leave out some clones; in studies compared against another copy, an unresolved V gene accounts for under half, and the cause of the remainder is not known. The DNA was the basis for D and trimming; V, J and clone size are from that table. The sample data list 100,000 to 150,000 clones, and roughly 83% of these were observed just once. The top ten clonotypes cover 1.4% to 1.5% of the sample.

The source is a man aged 55 to 70 with acute or convalescent COVID-19. Sequencing input: peripheral blood. The chain is assembled from TRBV19 and TRBJ2-7, and TRBD2 may be the D gene, going by 5 matching bases. This receptor carries the CDR3 CASSMLAGEQYF. In nucleotide form, the sequence is TGTGCCAGTAGTATGCTGGCGGGCGAGCAGTACTTC.